This entry lists 8 T cell receptor beta chains sequenced from one sample in a study of neurological immune-mediated disorders. Time point of the sample: longitudinal time-point 2. TCRdb reanalysed the 5' RACE reads using MiXCR and keeps one entry per CDR3 protein. The sample records 81,000 or so distinct CDR3 sequences, 13% being singletons. The source material was PBMCs. Receptors originate from a female donor with HTLV-1-associated myelopathy (HAM/TSP).

This clonotype was counted ten times or more. This CDR3 is CASSPSMHPEQYF. CDR3 in DNA: TGTGCCAGCAGCCCCTCGATGCACCCTGAGCAGTACTTC. The chain is built from TRBV28 and TRBJ2-7, with no clear D. CDR1 and CDR2 (germline): MDHEN, SYDVKM. Deletions cut 6 bases from V and 7 bases from J, with 16 bases between. The CDR3 runs 13 residues. Complete variable domain (other parts from reference TRBV28 and TRBJ2-7): DVKVTQSSRYLVKRTGEKVFLECVQDMDHENMFWYRQDPGLGLRLIYFSYDVKMKEKGDIPEGYSVSREKKERFSLILESASTNQTSMYLCASSPSMHPEQYFGPGTRLTVT.

Ten or more counts support this clonotype. CDR3 DNA sequence: TGCAGTGCTAGAGATCTAGGGGCCGGAAGCAATCAGCCCCAGCATTTT. Residues: CSARDLGAGSNQPQHF. The chain has TRBV20-1 and TRBJ1-5; weak D call: TRBD1 (5 bases). The V gene's germline CDR1 is DFQATT and CDR2 SNEGSKA (reference sequence). CDR3 length equals 16 residues. V lost 0 bases and J 1 base, leaving 13 bases between the germline ends.

In its sample, this clonotype was seen many times. An end of the junction differs from the germline gene, which may be a read error. The chain is built from TRBV12-5 and TRBJ2-1, with a possible D match to TRBD2 (5 bases). The CDR3 has 12 residues. Germline values: CDR1 LGHNT, CDR2 FRNRAP. CDR3 amino acids: CGSGYSYNEQFF. CDR3 coding DNA: TGCGGAAGCGGTTACTCCTACAATGAGCAGTTCTTC.

This clonotype occurred many times. The rearrangement links TRBV10-3 to TRBJ1-2; D might be TRBD1 (5 bases). Germline V CDR1 and CDR2: ENHRY, SYGVKD. This CDR3 contains 13 residues. Deletions cut 8 bases from V and 5 bases from J, with 15 bases between. The CDR3 nucleotides read TGTGCCATCTCGGGACCGGGAGGATATGGCTACACCTTC. Protein: CAISGPGGYGYTF.

This clonotype showed up many times. V and J are TRBV4-1 and TRBJ2-1; 7 nucleotides align to TRBD1. The CDR3 has 15 amino acids. The V gene's germline CDR1 is MGHRA and CDR2 YSYEKL. With 4 bases clipped from V and 6 bases from J, the junction kept 9 bases outside the gene matches. The CDR3 reads CASSRTGASGNEQFF. DNA for the CDR3: TGCGCCAGCAGCCGCACAGGGGCCTCAGGCAATGAGCAGTTCTTC.

This clonotype was seen repeatedly, ten times or more. One junction end disagrees with the germline gene, perhaps due to a read error. The V and J genes are TRBV15 and TRBJ2-3; 8 nucleotides line up with TRBD2. The CDR3 totals 15 residues. The germline V gene has CDR1 LNHNV and CDR2 YYDKDF (reference sequence). The CDR3 DNA sequence: TGTGCTACCAGCACAGCGGGGGCCAGCACAGATACGCAGTATTTT. Its translation is CATSTAGASTDTQYF. The variable domain in full, completed from reference TRBV15 and TRBJ2-3, reads DAMVIQNPRYQVTQFGKPVTLSCSQTLNHNVMYWYQQKSSQAPKLLFHYYDKDFNNEADTPDNFQSRRPNTSFCFLDIRSPGLGDTAMYLCATSTAGASTDTQYFGPGTRLTVL.

This clonotype has a count of ten or more. This chain joins TRBV28 and TRBJ2-1; 10 bases agree with TRBD2. The CDR3 sequence is 16 residues long. Germline V lookup: CDR1 MDHEN, CDR2 SYDVKM. Trimming took 11 bases from V and 0 from J; bases not matched to a gene: 10. This chain's CDR3 is CASCIAGGVSYNEQFF. As DNA, the CDR3 is TGTGCCTCGTGTATAGCGGGGGGCGTCTCCTACAATGAGCAGTTCTTC.

The rearrangement uses TRBV7-9 and TRBJ2-3; 10 bases are a match to TRBD2. The ends lost 0 bases at V and 9 bases at J; junction bases unmatched: 9. Germline CDR1 reads SEHNR; CDR2 reads FQNEAQ (reference sequence). This CDR3 is built from 16 residues. The CDR3 reads CASSLASGGALRTQYF. As DNA, the CDR3 is TGTGCCAGCAGCTTAGCAAGCGGGGGGGCCCTGAGGACGCAGTATTTT. Full variable domain (remainder filled in from reference TRBV7-9 and TRBJ2-3): DTGVSQNPRHKITKRGQNVTFRCDPISEHNRLYWYRQTLGQGPEFLTYFQNEAQLEKSRLLSDRFSAERPKGSFSTLEIQRTEQGDSAMYLCASSLASGGALRTQYFGPGTRLTVL.